The 14 T cell receptor beta chains listed next were all sequenced from one sample in a study of T-cell reconstitution after alpha-beta-depleted transplantation in children. The TCRbeta library was prepared with unique molecular identifiers. TCRdb passed the PCR reads through MiXCR, listing each CDR3 protein once. This table has about a million distinct CDR3 sequences, about 29% appearing once. This specimen consisted of PBMCs, mostly from graft donor cells, obtained 360 days after TCRalphabeta/CD19-depleted stem cell transplant. These receptor sequences come from a boy less than two years old who had a stem cell transplant for SCID, so the T cells may come from the graft donor.

The rearrangement uses TRBV20-1 and TRBJ2-3; a possible D gene is TRBD2 (5 bases). The germline V gene has CDR1 DFQATT and CDR2 SNEGSKA (reference sequence). This CDR3 contains 16 residues. Trimming took off 3 bases at V and 2 bases at J, with 18 bases between the two ends. CDR3 nucleotides: TGCAGTGCTAGGGCTACGGGGTTCAGATTCACAGATACGCAGTATTTT. This sequence encodes CSARATGFRFTDTQYF.

This clonotype was counted between two and nine times. V gene TRBV29-1 combines with J gene TRBJ1-2; 9 bases are a match to TRBD1. V was clipped by 7 bases and J by 4 bases; unmatched bases: 10. The CDR3 length is 14 residues. Germline CDR1 reads SQVTM; CDR2 reads ANQGSEA. The CDR3 spells CSATTGGVTYGYTF. The CDR3 DNA reads TGCAGCGCCACGACAGGGGGAGTGACCTATGGCTACACCTTC.

This chain uses TRBV7-9 with TRBJ2-2, with D possibly matching TRBD2 (7 bases). The CDR3 is 14 residues long. Trimming cost V 7 bases and J 5 bases, with 14 bases left between them. Per the germline V gene, CDR1 is SEHNR and CDR2 is FQNEAQ (reference sequence). The CDR3 loop is CASTFGGLTGELFF. The CDR3 region has the DNA TGTGCCAGCACCTTCGGGGGGCTGACCGGGGAGCTGTTTTTT.

The genes are TRBV11-2 and TRBJ2-1; no firm D call. The V end was cut by 2 bases, the J end by 4 bases, with 21 bases between. Germline V CDR1 and CDR2: SGHAT, FQNNGV. The CDR3 extends over 18 amino acids. The CDR3 region has the DNA TGTGCCAGCAGCTTAAACACAGCAACACAGTGGACGTACAATGAGCAGTTCTTC. Protein product: CASSLNTATQWTYNEQFF.

This clonotype has just a few counts. For the CDR3, the DNA is TGTGCCAGCAGCTTAGCCCACAATTCCGGGGAGCTGTTTTTT. This translates into CASSLAHNSGELFF. The V gene is TRBV7-8, the J gene TRBJ2-2; the D is unclear. The germline V gene has CDR1 SGHVS and CDR2 FQNEAQ. The CDR3 length is 14 residues. Trimming removed 0 bases at V and 6 bases at J, with 8 bases between.

This clonotype has only a few counts. The rearrangement links TRBV12-3 or TRBV12-4 to TRBJ2-5, with TRBD2 identical over 9 bases. V shed 6 bases, J shed 5 bases, and the junction held 10 bases outside the gene matches. This CDR3 is built from 15 residues. For the CDR3, the DNA is TGTGCCAGCAGGCGCCTAGCGGGGCTAGTGGAGACCCAGTACTTC. It translates to CASRRLAGLVETQYF.

This clonotype has a handful of counts. The chain employs TRBV20-1 and TRBJ1-2; 10 bases map to TRBD1. The CDR3 contains 17 residues. Germline values: CDR1 DFQATT, CDR2 SNEGSKA (reference sequence). With V trimmed by 5 bases and J by 5 bases, 17 bases remained unmatched. CDR3 nucleotides: TGCAGTGCTCCTCCCCGGTTGGGACAGGGGTCGGGATATGGCTACACCTTC. It yields the protein CSAPPRLGQGSGYGYTF.

The chain uses TRBV25-1 and TRBJ2-1; D possibly uses TRBD1 or TRBD2 (6 bases each). Trimming stripped 3 bases from V and 0 bases from J, with 18 bases between. The CDR3 is made up of 18 amino acids. Looked up from germline, CDR1 is MGHDK and CDR2 is SYGVNS. The CDR3 here is CASSEAVGGGSSYNEQFF. CDR3 DNA sequence: TGTGCCAGCAGTGAGGCCGTCGGGGGCGGCTCCTCCTACAATGAGCAGTTCTTC.

This clonotype was recorded many times. The rearrangement uses TRBV28 and TRBJ2-7; D is possibly TRBD1 (6 bases). V lost 5 bases, J lost 5 bases, and 10 bases lay in between. Germline V gene sequence: CDR1 MDHEN, CDR2 SYDVKM. This CDR3 spans 12 amino acids. CDR3 DNA: TGTGCCAGCAGTCCCGACAGGAACGAGCAGTACTTC. Translation gives CASSPDRNEQYF.

This chain connects TRBV2 to TRBJ2-7, with D possibly TRBD2 on 6 matching bases. Germline CDR1 reads SNHLY; CDR2 reads FYNNEI. Trimming pared 6 bases from V and 1 base from J, leaving 19 bases between. The CDR3 runs 16 residues. The chain's CDR3 is CASSGALGLGSYEQYF. The CDR3 coding sequence is TGTGCCAGCAGCGGGGCTTTGGGACTGGGATCCTACGAGCAGTACTTC.

This clonotype was observed a few times. The chain is built from TRBV12-3 or TRBV12-4 and TRBJ1-1; D gene ambiguous. Trimming took off 3 bases at V and 6 bases at J, with 14 bases between the two ends. The CDR3 runs to 14 residues. For the CDR3, the DNA is TGTGCCAGCAGTTTTTCAGAAATCATGTCTGAAGCTTTCTTT. It translates to CASSFSEIMSEAFF.

The chain carries TRBV20-1 and TRBJ1-1; D is perhaps TRBD1 (6 bases). V was clipped by 2 bases and J by 5 bases, with 12 bases between them. The CDR3 sequence is 13 residues long. Germline V lookup: CDR1 DFQATT, CDR2 SNEGSKA (reference sequence). CDR3 in amino acids: CSARQGLGTEAFF. The CDR3 bases are TGCAGTGCTAGACAGGGGCTTGGTACTGAAGCTTTCTTT.

This sequence joins TRBV28 and TRBJ1-2; D is ambiguous. The germline V and J ends were trimmed by 7 bases and 9 bases, with 15 bases remaining between them. From germline, CDR1 is MDHEN and CDR2 SYDVKM. This CDR3 region has 12 residues. The CDR3 DNA follows: TGTGCCAGCACCCGTGGGCAGTATCGCTACACCTTC. Translated, it gives CASTRGQYRYTF.

In this sample, this clonotype turned up a few times. This chain joins TRBV7-8 and TRBJ2-3; 9 positions match TRBD2. The CDR3 has 16 amino acids. The germline V gene has CDR1 SGHVS and CDR2 FQNEAQ. V was clipped by 5 bases and J by 2 bases; unmatched bases: 8. The CDR3 DNA reads TGTGCCAGCAGCCACGGGCTAGCGGGGCACACAGATACGCAGTATTTT. It codes for CASSHGLAGHTDTQYF.